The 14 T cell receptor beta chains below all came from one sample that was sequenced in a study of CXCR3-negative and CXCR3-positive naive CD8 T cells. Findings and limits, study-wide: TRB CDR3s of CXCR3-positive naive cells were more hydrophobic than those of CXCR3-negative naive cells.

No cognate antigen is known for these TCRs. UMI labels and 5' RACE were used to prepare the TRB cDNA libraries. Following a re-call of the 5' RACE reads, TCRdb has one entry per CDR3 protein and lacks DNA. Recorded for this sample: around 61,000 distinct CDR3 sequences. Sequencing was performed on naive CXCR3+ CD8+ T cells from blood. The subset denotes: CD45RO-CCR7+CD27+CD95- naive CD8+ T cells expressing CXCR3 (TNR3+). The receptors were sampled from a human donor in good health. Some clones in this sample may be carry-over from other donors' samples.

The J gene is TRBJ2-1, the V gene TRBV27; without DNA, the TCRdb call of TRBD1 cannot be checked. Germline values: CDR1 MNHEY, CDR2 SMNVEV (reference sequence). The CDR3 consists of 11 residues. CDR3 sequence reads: CASSLVGRQFF.

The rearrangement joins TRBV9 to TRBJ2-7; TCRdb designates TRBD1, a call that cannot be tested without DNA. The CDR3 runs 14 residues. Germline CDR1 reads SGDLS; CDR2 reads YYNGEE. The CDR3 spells CAISVSNGGYEQYF.

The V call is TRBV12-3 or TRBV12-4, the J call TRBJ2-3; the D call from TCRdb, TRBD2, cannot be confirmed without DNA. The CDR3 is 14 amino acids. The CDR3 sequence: CASSYTNGGVPQAF.

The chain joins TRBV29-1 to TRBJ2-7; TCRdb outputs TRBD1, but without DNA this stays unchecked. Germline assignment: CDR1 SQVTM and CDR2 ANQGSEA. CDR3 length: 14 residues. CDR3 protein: CSVEPGQPSYEQYF.

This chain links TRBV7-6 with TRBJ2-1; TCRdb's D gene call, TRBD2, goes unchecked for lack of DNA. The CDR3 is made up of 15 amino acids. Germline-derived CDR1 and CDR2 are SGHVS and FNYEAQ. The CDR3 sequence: CASSESGGAYNEQFF.

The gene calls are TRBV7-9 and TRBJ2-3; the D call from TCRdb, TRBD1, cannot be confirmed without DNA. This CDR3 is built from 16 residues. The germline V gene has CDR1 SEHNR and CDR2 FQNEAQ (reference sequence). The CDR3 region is CASSLESAGGPDTQYF.

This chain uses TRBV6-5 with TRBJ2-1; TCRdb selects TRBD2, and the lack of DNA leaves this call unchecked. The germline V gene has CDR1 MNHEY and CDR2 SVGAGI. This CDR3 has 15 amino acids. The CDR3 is CASRRTPASPNEQFF.

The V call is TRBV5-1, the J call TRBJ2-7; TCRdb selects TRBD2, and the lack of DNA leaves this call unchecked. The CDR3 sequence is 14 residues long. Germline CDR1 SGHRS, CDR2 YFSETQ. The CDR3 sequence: CASTGTQSSYEQYF.

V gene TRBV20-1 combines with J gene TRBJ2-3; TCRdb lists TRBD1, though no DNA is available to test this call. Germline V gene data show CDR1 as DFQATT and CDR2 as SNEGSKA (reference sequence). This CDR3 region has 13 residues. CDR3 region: CRQGGGTIDTQYF.

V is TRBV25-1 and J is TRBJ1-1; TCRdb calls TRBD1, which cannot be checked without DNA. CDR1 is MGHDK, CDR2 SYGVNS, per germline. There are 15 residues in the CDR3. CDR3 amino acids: CASSGSGGADTEAFF.

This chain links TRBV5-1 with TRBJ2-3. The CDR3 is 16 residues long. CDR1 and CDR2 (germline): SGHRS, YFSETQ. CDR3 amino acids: CASSLTAISSTDTQYF.

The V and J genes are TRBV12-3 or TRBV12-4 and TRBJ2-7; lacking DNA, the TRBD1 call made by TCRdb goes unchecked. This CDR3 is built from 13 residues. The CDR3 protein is CASSPGGGDEQYF.

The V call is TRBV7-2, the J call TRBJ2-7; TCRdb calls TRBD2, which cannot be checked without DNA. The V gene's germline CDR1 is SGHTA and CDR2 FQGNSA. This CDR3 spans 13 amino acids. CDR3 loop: CASSLEGGVEQYF.

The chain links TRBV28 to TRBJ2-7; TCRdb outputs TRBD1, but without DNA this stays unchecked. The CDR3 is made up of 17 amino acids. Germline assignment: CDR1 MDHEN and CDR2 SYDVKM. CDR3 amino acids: CASSLLLGGISSYEQYF.